These 10 T cell receptor beta chains came from one sample sequenced in a study of blood T cell repertoires in COVID-19. Produced via immunoSEQ multiplex PCR; TCRdb's table is partial and in-frame only. This table holds a few hundred thousand clones, more than 65% found once. Sequenced sample: PBMCs or T cells enriched from blood (not recorded which). These TCRs come from a man aged 50 to 59 who had recovered from COVID-19.

The chain carries TRBV27 and TRBJ1-1; 7 bases line up with TRBD1. The CDR3 has 14 amino acids. With V trimmed by 6 bases and J by 4 bases, 8 bases remained unmatched. Germline CDR1 reads MNHEY; CDR2 reads SMNVEV (reference sequence). CDR3 protein: CASRLTGVVTEAFF. The CDR3 DNA reads TGTGCCAGCAGGCTAACAGGGGTGGTCACTGAAGCTTTCTTT.

The chain joins TRBV12-3 or TRBV12-4 to TRBJ1-5; perhaps TRBD1 as D (5 bases). CDR3 length: 13 amino acids. Trimming took off 9 bases at V and 4 bases at J, with 13 bases between the two ends. CDR3 sequence reads: CASRQTVNQPQHF. The CDR3 DNA reads as TGTGCCAGTAGGCAGACAGTGAATCAGCCCCAGCATTTT.

V gene TRBV3-1 (or the pseudogene TRBV3-2) combines with J gene TRBJ2-7; the D is unclear. CDR1 LGHDT and CDR2 YNNKEL come from the germline V gene (reference sequence). The CDR3 extends over 14 amino acids. The V and J ends lost 4 bases and 2 bases respectively, with 12 bases between them. The CDR3 nucleotides read TGTGCCAGCAGCCTTAGTGGGCAGACCTACGAGCAGTACTTC. This encodes CASSLSGQTYEQYF.

J is TRBJ2-3 and V is TRBV5-4, with 8 bases aligning to TRBD1. The CDR3 totals 16 residues. V was pared by 3 bases and J by 2 bases, with 8 bases of the junction left unmatched. Germline assignment: CDR1 SGHNT and CDR2 YYREEE (reference sequence). CDR3 sequence: CASSSRQGSYTDTQYF. The CDR3 DNA is TGTGCCAGCAGCTCCCGACAGGGGAGTTACACAGATACGCAGTATTTT.

This clone was counted only a few times. The genes are TRBV11-1 and TRBJ2-7; D is possibly TRBD1 (6 bases). Germline V gene lookup returns CDR1 SGHAT and CDR2 FQDESV (reference sequence). The CDR3 spans 15 residues. Trimming removed 3 bases from V and 4 bases from J, with 16 bases in between. CDR3 residues: CASSFLTGREYEQYF. The CDR3, as DNA: TGTGCCAGCAGCTTCCTAACAGGGCGCGAATACGAGCAGTACTTC. Complete variable domain (other parts from reference TRBV11-1 and TRBJ2-7): EAEVAQSPRYKITEKSQAVAFWCDPISGHATLYWYRQILGQGPELLVQFQDESVVDDSQLPKDRFSAERLKGVDSTLKIQPAELGDSAMYLCASSFLTGREYEQYFGPGTRLTVT.

This chain joins TRBV5-8 and TRBJ2-5; 7 nucleotides line up with TRBD1. Germline values: CDR1 SGHTS, CDR2 YDEGEE. J was trimmed by 1 base and V by 3 bases; bases with no gene match: 3. This CDR3 region has 14 residues. The CDR3 coding sequence is TGTGCCAGCAGCTCACAGGGGTTCCAAGAGACCCAGTACTTC. Its protein product is CASSSQGFQETQYF. Variable domain in full (rest from reference TRBV5-8 and TRBJ2-5): EAGVTQSPTHLIKTRGQQATLRCSPISGHTSVYWYQQALGLGLQFLLWYDEGEERNRGNFPPRFSGRQFPNYSSELNVNALELEDSALYLCASSSQGFQETQYFGPGTRLLVL.

The chain links TRBV9 to TRBJ2-7, with 7 bases that match TRBD1. Germline V lookup: CDR1 SGDLS, CDR2 YYNGEE. J lost 3 bases, V lost 3 bases, and 12 bases had no gene match. This CDR3 has 16 amino acids. The CDR3: CASSAGRDSVNYEQYF. As DNA, the CDR3 is TGTGCCAGCAGCGCAGGCCGGGACAGTGTAAACTACGAGCAGTACTTC.

V usage is TRBV5-1 and J usage is TRBJ1-2; no definite D call. CDR1 and CDR2 (germline): SGHRS, YFSETQ. The CDR3 has 14 amino acids. Trimming took off 3 bases at V and 0 bases at J, with 9 bases between the two ends. The CDR3 nucleotides are TGCGCCAGCAGCTCGGACGGGGCTAACTATGGCTACACCTTC. It codes for CASSSDGANYGYTF.

Here the CDR3 DNA reads TGCGCCAGCAGCCGTGACAGAAACTATGGCTACACCTTC. It translates to CASSRDRNYGYTF. V and J are TRBV4-3 and TRBJ1-2, with D maybe TRBD1 (5 bases). Between the trimmed V and J ends, which lost 4 bases and 2 bases, there was a span of 8 bases. This CDR3 is 13 amino acids long. Germline V lookup: CDR1 LGHNA, CDR2 YSLEER.

The chain combines TRBV11-3 with TRBJ2-3; weak D call: TRBD1 (5 bases). The CDR3 runs 16 residues. The V gene lost 1 base and the J gene lost 1 base, with 12 bases spanning the gap. Germline V lookup: CDR1 SGHNT, CDR2 YENEEA. CDR3 in amino acids: CASSLAQGPGTDTQYF. The CDR3, as DNA: TGTGCCAGCAGCTTAGCCCAGGGTCCGGGCACAGATACGCAGTATTTT.